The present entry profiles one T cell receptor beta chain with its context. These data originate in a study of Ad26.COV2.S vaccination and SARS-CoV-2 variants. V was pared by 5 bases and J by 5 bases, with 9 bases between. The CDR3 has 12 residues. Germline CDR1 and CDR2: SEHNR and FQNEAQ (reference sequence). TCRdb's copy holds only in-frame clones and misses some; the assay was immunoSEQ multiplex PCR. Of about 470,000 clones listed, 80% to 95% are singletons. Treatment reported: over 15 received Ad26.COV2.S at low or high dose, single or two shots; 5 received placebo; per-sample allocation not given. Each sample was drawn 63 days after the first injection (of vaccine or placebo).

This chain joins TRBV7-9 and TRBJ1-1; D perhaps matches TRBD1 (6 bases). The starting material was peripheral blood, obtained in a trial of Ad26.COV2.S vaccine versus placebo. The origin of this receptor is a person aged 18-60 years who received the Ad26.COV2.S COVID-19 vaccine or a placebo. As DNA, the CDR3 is TGTGCCAGCAGCCGGGGGGCAACTGAAGCTTTCTTT. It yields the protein CASSRGATEAFF.